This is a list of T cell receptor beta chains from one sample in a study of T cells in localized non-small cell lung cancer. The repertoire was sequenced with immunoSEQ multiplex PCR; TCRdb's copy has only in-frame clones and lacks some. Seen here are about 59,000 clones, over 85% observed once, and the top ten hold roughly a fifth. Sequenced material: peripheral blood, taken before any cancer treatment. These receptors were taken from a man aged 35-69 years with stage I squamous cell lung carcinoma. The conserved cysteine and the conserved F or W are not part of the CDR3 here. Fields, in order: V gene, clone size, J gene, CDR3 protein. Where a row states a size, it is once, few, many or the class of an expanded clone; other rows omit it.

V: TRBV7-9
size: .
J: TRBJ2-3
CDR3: ASSAAGTGIRPDTQY

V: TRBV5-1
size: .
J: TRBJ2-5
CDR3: ASSPTQGGRETQY

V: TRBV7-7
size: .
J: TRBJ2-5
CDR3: ASSPGRLLRETQY

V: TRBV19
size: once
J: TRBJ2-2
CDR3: ASMVSVTTGELF

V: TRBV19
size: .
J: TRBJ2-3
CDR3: ASSSGLDTQY

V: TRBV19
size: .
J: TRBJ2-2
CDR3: ASSILAGLAGELF

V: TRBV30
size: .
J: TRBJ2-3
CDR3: AADGGGVGY

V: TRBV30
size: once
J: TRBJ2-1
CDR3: AWSRESTYNEQF

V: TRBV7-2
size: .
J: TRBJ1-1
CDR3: ASSRTGGRNEAF

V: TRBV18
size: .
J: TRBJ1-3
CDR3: ASSPSTIISGNTIY

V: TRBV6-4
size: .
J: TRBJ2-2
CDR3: ASSGTLGGELF

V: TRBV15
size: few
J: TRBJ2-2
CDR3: ATSRGGTGGNTGELF

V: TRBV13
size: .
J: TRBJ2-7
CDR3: ASSADRSEQY

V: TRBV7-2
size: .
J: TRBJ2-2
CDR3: ASSLGSNTGELF

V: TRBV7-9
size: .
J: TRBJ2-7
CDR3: ASSYTGGGEQY

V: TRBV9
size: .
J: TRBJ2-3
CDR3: ASSVEGISTDTQY

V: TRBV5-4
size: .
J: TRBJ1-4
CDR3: ASSGGEETTNEKLF

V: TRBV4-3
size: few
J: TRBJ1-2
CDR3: ASSHNAVTNYGYT

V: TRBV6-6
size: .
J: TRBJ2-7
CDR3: ASSTGTSGRSDEQY

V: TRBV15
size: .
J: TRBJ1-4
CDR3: ATSRDGTAGEKLF

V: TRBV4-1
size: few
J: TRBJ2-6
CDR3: ASSPGQGISGANVLT

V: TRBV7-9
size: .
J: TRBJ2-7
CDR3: ASSPGDDRGYEQY

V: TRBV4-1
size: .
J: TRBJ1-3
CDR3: ASSPHWGFSGNTIY

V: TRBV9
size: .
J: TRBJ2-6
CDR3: ASSLTGFSGANVLT

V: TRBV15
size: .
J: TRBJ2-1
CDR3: ATSLRKSSYNEQF

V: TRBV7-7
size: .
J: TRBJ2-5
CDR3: ASSLGIQETQY

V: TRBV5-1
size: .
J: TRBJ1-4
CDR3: ASSFLGQGTNEKLF

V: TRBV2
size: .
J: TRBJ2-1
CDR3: ASSLIAYNEQF

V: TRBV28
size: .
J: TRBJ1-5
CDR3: ASRMDRVNQPQH

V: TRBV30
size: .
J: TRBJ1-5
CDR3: AWSSLGSRQPQH

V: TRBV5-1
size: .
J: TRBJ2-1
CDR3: ASSPRAGEGNEQF

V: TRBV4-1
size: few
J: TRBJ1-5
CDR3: ASSQPRGNRNQPQH

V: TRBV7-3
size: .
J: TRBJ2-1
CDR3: ASSLTFLNEQF

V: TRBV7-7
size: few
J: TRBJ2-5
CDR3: ASSFGQGGETQY

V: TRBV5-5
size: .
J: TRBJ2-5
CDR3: ASSLAGRETQY

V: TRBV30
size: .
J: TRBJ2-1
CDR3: AWSLGDEQF

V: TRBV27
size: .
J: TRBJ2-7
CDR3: ASSDYPGTGNEQY

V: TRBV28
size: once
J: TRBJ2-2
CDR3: ASSLRLGAYTGELF

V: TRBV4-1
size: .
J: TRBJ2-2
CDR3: ASSQAWVSNTGELF

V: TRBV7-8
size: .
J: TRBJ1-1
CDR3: ASSSPGTEAF

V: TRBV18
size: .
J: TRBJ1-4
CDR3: ASSPGDNREKLF

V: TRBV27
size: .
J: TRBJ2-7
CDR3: ASSLRDGGTYEQY

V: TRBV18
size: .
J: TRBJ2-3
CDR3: ASSSGVTTDTQY

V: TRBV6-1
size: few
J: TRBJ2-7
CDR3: ASSARGQSYEQY

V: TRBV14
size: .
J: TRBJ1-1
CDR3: ASSPPGGVGTEAF

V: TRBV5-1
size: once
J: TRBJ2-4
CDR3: ASSPVGQGSKNIQY

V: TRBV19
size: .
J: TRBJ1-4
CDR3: ASSDYGRNNEKLF

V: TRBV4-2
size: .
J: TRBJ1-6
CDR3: ASSQGDRVDNSPLH

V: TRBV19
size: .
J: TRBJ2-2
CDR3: ASSYSGTPKLSRAGELF

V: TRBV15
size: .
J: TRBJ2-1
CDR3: ATSRSGRRSSYNEQF

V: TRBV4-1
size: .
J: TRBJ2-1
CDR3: ASSQVWGINEQF